Listed below are T cell receptor beta chains from one sample, sequenced in a study of shared clonotypes between healthy human individuals. TCRdb's copy holds only in-frame clones and misses some; the assay was immunoSEQ multiplex PCR. The data contain roughly 2.1 million clones, about 93% of them singletons. The sequenced sample consisted of naive CD8+ T cells from PBMCs. These receptor sequences come from a man younger than 30 in good health. Some clones in this sample may be carry-over from other donors' samples. Both conserved end residues are part of each CDR3. A D gene is named only where the DNA matches it firmly. Rows may omit the clone size; those that give it use once, few, many or a size class.

TRBJ2-7,TRBV30,few,.,12,TGTGCCTGGGTGAGGGCCTTGGACGAGCAGTACTTC,CAWVRALDEQYF
TRBJ2-6,TRBV19,.,TRBD1,19,TGTGCCAGTTACTACGGCGGGACAGGGGCCTTCTCTGGGGCCAACGTCCTGACTTTC,CASYYGGTGAFSGANVLTF
TRBJ1-4,TRBV7-9,.,.,14,TGTGCCAGCAGCTTAAACCCAACTAATGAAAAACTGTTTTTT,CASSLNPTNEKLFF
TRBJ2-2,TRBV4-1,.,.,17,TGCGCCAGCAGCCAAGAACCAGGGAGGTCGAACACCGGGGAGCTGTTTTTT,CASSQEPGRSNTGELFF
TRBJ2-7,TRBV6-1,.,.,15,TGTGCCAGCAGCAGCCCGGAGACTTTATTCTACGAGCAGTACTTC,CASSSPETLFYEQYF
TRBJ2-2,TRBV13,.,.,16,TGTGCCAGCGGCCGGCGTGGGGGGCCCGACACCGGGGAGCTGTTTTTT,CASGRRGGPDTGELFF
TRBJ1-4,TRBV30,.,.,13,TGTGCCTGGGGACCCCCTCGGTTGGAAAAACTGTTTTTT,CAWGPPRLEKLFF
TRBJ2-7,TRBV11-2,.,.,16,TGTGCCAGCAGCGACCTACCCACACTGTCCTCCTACGAGCAGTACTTC,CASSDLPTLSSYEQYF
TRBJ1-1,TRBV5-1,.,TRBD1,17,TGCGCCAGCAGCTTGTACGGGACAGGGGGCGCAGACACTGAAGCTTTCTTT,CASSLYGTGGADTEAFF
TRBJ1-1,TRBV27,once,.,13,TGTGCCAGCGGACCCAGCGACGAAACTGAAGCTTTCTTT,CASGPSDETEAFF
TRBJ1-2,TRBV11-2,once,.,15,TGTGCCAGCAGCTTAAGCTCGGGTAGTAGCTATGGCTACACCTTC,CASSLSSGSSYGYTF
TRBJ2-3,TRBV27,.,.,12,TGTGCCAGCAGCGCTCGCGGCGATACGCAGTATTTT,CASSARGDTQYF
TRBJ2-7,TRBV27,.,.,15,TGTGCCAGCAGTTCAGGTTTATGGGCGGGCTACGAGCAGTACTTC,CASSSGLWAGYEQYF
TRBJ1-1,TRBV4-1,.,TRBD1,15,TGCGCCAGCAGCCACCCACAGGGGGCGAGCACTGAAGCTTTCTTT,CASSHPQGASTEAFF
TRBJ1-5,TRBV28,few,TRBD1,15,TGTGCCAGCAGAGTCACAGGGGTTAGCAATCAGCCCCAGCATTTT,CASRVTGVSNQPQHF
TRBJ2-1,TRBV6-5,once,TRBD1,16,TGTGCCAGCAGTTACGCCAGGACAGGGGTATACAATGAGCAGTTCTTC,CASSYARTGVYNEQFF
TRBJ1-3,TRBV28,.,TRBD1,16,TGTGCCAGCAGCCAGACCGGGACAGAGTCCGGGGGGACCATATATTTT,CASSQTGTESGGTIYF
TRBJ2-1,TRBV6-6,.,.,11,TGTGCCAGCAGTTACGGCAATGAGCAGTTCTTC,CASSYGNEQFF
TRBJ2-7,TRBV7-6,.,TRBD1,14,TGTGCCAGCAGCTCGGGACCAGGGGGCTACGAGCAGTACTTC,CASSSGPGGYEQYF
TRBJ2-7,TRBV7-9,.,TRBD1,16,TGTGCCAGCAGCTTAAACAGGGGGGTTCTGGCCTACGAGCAGTACTTC,CASSLNRGVLAYEQYF
TRBJ1-1,TRBV7-3,.,.,14,TGTGCCAGCAGCTTAGGTCGTACTTTCACTGAAGCTTTCTTT,CASSLGRTFTEAFF
TRBJ2-2,TRBV12-2,.,.,15,TGTGCAAGTCGCTTAGGCAGAGCGAACACCGGGGAGCTGTTTTTT,CASRLGRANTGELFF
TRBJ1-5,TRBV6-5,.,.,15,TGTGCCAGCAGACTCGGACAGTTTAGCAATCAGCCCCAGCATTTT,CASRLGQFSNQPQHF
TRBJ1-2,TRBV5-6,once,.,12,TGTGCCAGCAGCTTGGCTCCAGGACGCTACACCTTC,CASSLAPGRYTF
TRBJ1-1,TRBV27,.,.,10,TGTGCCGCGGGGAACACTGAAGCTTTCTTT,CAAGNTEAFF
TRBJ1-1,TRBV7-2,once,TRBD1,16,TGTGCCAGCAGTACCCGGGACAGGGGAGCTTACACTGAAGCTTTCTTT,CASSTRDRGAYTEAFF
TRBJ2-3,TRBV20-1,.,.,11,TGCAGTGGACGCGGCACAGATACGCAGTATTTT,CSGRGTDTQYF
TRBJ1-3,TRBV4-3,.,.,15,TGCGCCAGCAGTCGCTGGGACCTCTCTGGAAACACCATATATTTT,CASSRWDLSGNTIYF
TRBJ2-7,TRBV28,.,TRBD2,17,TGTGCCAGCAGTTTGGGGCCCCGGGAGGCTTCTTCCTACGAGCAGTACTTC,CASSLGPREASSYEQYF
TRBJ1-4,TRBV5-8,.,.,14,TGTGCCAGCAGCGGACGGAGACATAATGAAAAACTGTTTTTT,CASSGRRHNEKLFF
TRBJ2-1,TRBV28,.,TRBD2,16,TGTGCCAGCAGTTTACGGCTAGCGGTTCCCTACAATGAGCAGTTCTTC,CASSLRLAVPYNEQFF